This TCR beta chain is from a study of T cells in women clearing cervical HPV infection (dated by TCRdb to 2016 to 2018). Notes on the research overall: Cases were about two dozen women with histologically confirmed HPV16-related CIN3 or worse, including a couple of invasive cancers. Blood from cases was collected at the visit at which the lesion was first identified, whereas blood from controls was collected once infection was no longer detected. The exploratory proof-of-principle case-control study was nested within the Guanacaste HPV Natural History Study in Costa Rica and compared TCR repertoires across cervical HPV16 outcomes. Cases and controls were matched on age within five years and on year of sample collection. Quality controls consisted of five blinded duplicates per group, for a total of roughly 60 samples made up of approximately 50 participants and some 10 replicates. The parent cohort enrolled 10,000 to 11,000 women aged 18 or older in Guanacaste, Costa Rica, in about 1993 to 1994 and followed the women for roughly 7 years. Cases had a median age of about 34 years compared with 38 to 40 for controls, and baseline characteristics showed no significant differences between the groups. The 20 to 25 controls were women who cleared a single incident HPV16 infection within 12 months without developing precancer or cancer. For cases, a median interval of approximately 140 days, with an interquartile range of about 85 to 200 days, was observed between lesion detection and blood sampling. Since only a few of the women had HLA typing available, the possibility that HLA type was acting as a confounder could not be ruled out.

TCR beta CDR3 regions were amplified by multiplex PCR using the immunoSEQ assay from an average of around 1,200 ng genomic DNA per sample. The assay corrected primer bias using a complete synthetic TCR repertoire to establish an amplification baseline. The amplicons were sequenced on the Illumina platform. The authors' analysis ran thus. Sequences were error-corrected by clustering with frequency ratios and a modified nearest-neighbor algorithm and were then analyzed in the immunoSEQ Analyzer with IMGT gene definitions. At each rarefaction depth, TCR richness and evenness were averaged across 20 rarefaction repeats, and any sample with fewer sequences than the depth was left out. Wilcoxon rank sum tests with FDR correction were used to compare relative abundances of V, D and J genes between the groups. In the blinded duplicates, the intraclass correlation was over 95% for TCR richness and averaged about 76% across 60 to 70 gene segments. Held by TCRdb, this immuneACCESS table contains in-frame sequences only and omits some clones. Under half of the omission traces to an unresolved V gene where checked; the cause of the rest is unknown. V and J calls and clone size come straight from that table; D and trimming were deduced from the DNA. The record for this sample contains approximately 39,000 clones. Less than 4% of the sample is held by the ten biggest clonotypes.

As to this clone: There is no known antigen for this receptor. Read coverage stops 3 residues before the CDR3 terminus; the germline J gene supplies the remainder.

Reading the germline V gene gives CDR1 SQVTM and CDR2 ANQGSEA. V drops 6 bases and J drops 2 bases, leaving 10 bases in between. The CDR3 runs 12 residues from the cysteine to the phenylalanine. Only the CDR3 bases that were read are kept: 27 of them, in frame from base 1. Every participant had a single incident cervical HPV16 infection, and prevalent HPV16 infections were excluded. Cervical HPV DNA was detected by MY09/MY11 PCR and genotyped by dot-blot hybridization. Fifteen mL of heparinized blood were centrifuged, and the buffy coat was split into aliquots, frozen at -30 degrees C, and then kept at -80 degrees C. QIAGEN kits were used to extract genomic DNA from buffy coat specimens. Study-level results and caveats: TRBV6-7 relative abundance was lower in cases than in controls (0.11% versus 0.16%; Bonferroni P = 0.0008). Random forest classifiers that combined richness and V gene abundances separated cases from controls with an estimated AUC of around 0.8. Whether associations preceded infection or resulted from infection could not be shown with the cross-sectional design, and effector/memory subsets and HPV-specific T cells were not isolated. Across sequencing depths, CIN3+ cases showed significantly higher TCR repertoire richness than controls, but evenness did not differ between the groups. T-cell numbers per sample were unknown, so richness differences could reflect varying T-cell content rather than repertoire biology.

The sequence came from a woman aged 18 to 75 with a cervical HPV16 infection that either progressed to CIN3+ or cleared (not recorded which). The sequence joins TRBV29-1 to TRBJ1-2; tentative D gene TRBD1, with 6 bases matching. Sequencing input: blood buffy coat. Incomplete CDR3 DNA: TGCAGCGTCGCCGGGACAAACTATGGC. Protein translation: CSVAGTNYG. The whole CDR3 reads CSVAGTNYGYTF.